The 16 T cell receptor beta chains in this list originate from one sample, sequenced in a study of T-cell reconstitution after alpha-beta-depleted transplantation in children. During its preparation, the TCRbeta library received unique molecular identifiers. TCRdb redid the calling of the PCR reads with MiXCR, one entry per CDR3 protein. The repertoire consists of approximately 490,000 distinct CDR3 sequences, with around an eighth occurring once and the leading ten covering less than 6.5%. The sequenced sample was PBMCs from the stem cell graft donor, obtained from the stem cell graft. The receptors derive from a human donor who donated a stem cell graft to a child with combined immunodeficiency.

Turning to this clonotype: The junction does not match germline at one end; this may be a read error. The chain links TRBV7-9 to TRBJ1-1; perhaps TRBD1 as D (6 bases). The CDR3 spans 13 residues. The germline CDR1 and CDR2 sequences are SEHNR and FQNEAQ (reference sequence). CDR3 sequence: CASSFQTGTETFF. In DNA form, the CDR3 reads TGTGCCAGCAGCTTCCAGACAGGCACTGAAACTTTCTTT.

V and J are TRBV3-1 and TRBJ2-1; D gene uncertain. The CDR3 is 14 amino acids. With 3 bases removed from V and 5 bases from J, the gap between germline ends came to 11 bases. Per germline, CDR1 LGHDT and CDR2 YNNKEL (reference sequence). CDR3 bases: TGTGCCAGCAGCCACGAGATTCGGGACAATGAGCAGTTCTTC. Translating it yields CASSHEIRDNEQFF.

This clonotype was counted ten times or more. V is TRBV4-3 and J is TRBJ2-3, with 7 bases that match TRBD2. With V trimmed by 1 base and J by 2 bases, 9 bases remained unmatched. From germline, CDR1 is LGHNA and CDR2 YSLEER. The CDR3 covers 17 residues. CDR3 residues: CASSQGRGLADTDTQYF. DNA of the CDR3: TGCGCCAGCAGCCAAGGTCGGGGCCTAGCGGACACAGATACGCAGTATTTT.

The chain has TRBV6-1 and TRBJ1-2; D unresolved. Trimming pared 1 base from V and 2 bases from J, leaving 8 bases between. Germline V lookup: CDR1 MNHNS, CDR2 SASEGT. The CDR3 totals 14 residues. The CDR3 DNA reads TGTGCCAGCAGTGAAGTCGGAGGGAACTATGGCTACACCTTC. Its protein product is CASSEVGGNYGYTF.

V is TRBV15 and J is TRBJ2-1; perhaps TRBD2 as D (5 bases). Trimming removed 5 bases at V and 9 bases at J, with 14 bases between. The CDR3 loop spans 13 amino acids. The germline V gene has CDR1 LNHNV and CDR2 YYDKDF (reference sequence). CDR3 sequence: CATSGLSRGEQFF. The CDR3 nucleotides read TGTGCCACCAGCGGCCTCAGTCGGGGTGAGCAGTTCTTC.

The rearrangement links TRBV7-6 to TRBJ2-5, with TRBD1 as a possible D gene (5 bases). Trimming removed 3 bases at V and 0 bases at J, with 11 bases between. This CDR3 contains 15 residues. Per germline, CDR1 SGHVS and CDR2 FNYEAQ. This chain's CDR3 is CASSFGHLYQETQYF. The DNA for the CDR3 is TGTGCCAGCAGCTTTGGACACTTGTACCAAGAGACCCAGTACTTC.

This clonotype came up many times. The V gene is TRBV12-3 or TRBV12-4, the J gene TRBJ1-1; D may be TRBD1 (5 bases). V was cut by 6 bases and J by 7 bases, with 12 bases left in between. The CDR3 runs to 12 residues. The CDR3 reads CASSSRDLEAFF. The CDR3 bases are TGTGCCAGCAGCTCAAGGGACCTTGAAGCTTTCTTT.

V usage is TRBV12-3 or TRBV12-4 and J usage is TRBJ1-1; D uncertain. The CDR3 totals 14 residues. The germline V and J ends were trimmed by 2 bases and 1 base, with 8 bases remaining between them. The CDR3 is CASSLPSPNTEAFF. The CDR3 bases are TGTGCCAGCAGTTTACCCAGCCCGAACACTGAAGCTTTCTTT.

The chain has TRBV24-1 and TRBJ2-2; a weak D match, TRBD1 (6 bases). The CDR3 contains 18 residues. V was clipped by 0 bases and J by 4 bases, with 17 bases between them. The germline gives CDR1 KGHDR, CDR2 SFDVKD. DNA of the CDR3: TGTGCCACCAGTGATTTGCTAGGGGGTCCGGGCCGCACCGGGGAGCTGTTTTTT. It translates to CATSDLLGGPGRTGELFF.

This chain joins TRBV5-1 and TRBJ2-7; TRBD2 matches 12 bases. The CDR3 consists of 16 residues. V trimming: 3 bases; J trimming: 0 bases; junction bases outside the gene matches: 4. CDR1 and CDR2 from the germline V gene are SGHRS and YFSETQ. The CDR3 protein is CASSSRTSGDSYEQYF. CDR3 DNA sequence: TGCGCCAGCAGCTCTCGGACTAGCGGGGACTCCTACGAGCAGTACTTC. Combining the CDR3 with reference TRBV5-1 and TRBJ2-7 gives the whole variable domain KAGVTQTPRYLIKTRGQQVTLSCSPISGHRSVSWYQQTPGQGLQFLFEYFSETQRNKGNFPGRFSGRQFSNSRSEMNVSTLELGDSALYLCASSSRTSGDSYEQYFGPGTRLTVT.

This clonotype turned up a few times. The V gene is TRBV29-1, the J gene TRBJ2-3, with TRBD2 matching 12 bases. This CDR3 region has 15 residues. Germline lookup yields CDR1 SQVTM and CDR2 ANQGSEA. Unmatched junction bases numbered 5, after V lost 6 bases and J lost 1 base. The CDR3 here is CSVAGTSGRTDTQYF. In nucleotides, the CDR3 is TGCAGCGTGGCCGGGACTAGCGGGCGCACAGATACGCAGTATTTT.

The chain combines TRBV28 with TRBJ1-1; D call uncertain. The germline CDR1 and CDR2 sequences are MDHEN and SYDVKM. Deletions cut 10 bases from V and 1 base from J, with 13 bases between. The CDR3 has 13 residues. The CDR3 coding sequence is TGTGCCACAACCTCACTAGCGAACACTGAAGCTTTCTTT. This encodes CATTSLANTEAFF.

In this sample, this clonotype turned up a few times. The chain employs TRBV7-3 and TRBJ2-1, with 7 bases lining up with TRBD2. Germline values: CDR1 SGHTA, CDR2 FQGTGA. The CDR3 sequence is 15 residues long. V was pared by 2 bases and J by 4 bases, with 5 bases of the junction left unmatched. CDR3 sequence reads: CASSLGGSPYNEQFF. The CDR3, as DNA: TGTGCCAGCAGCTTAGGCGGGAGCCCTTACAATGAGCAGTTCTTC.

The chain recombines TRBV27 with TRBJ2-1, with 8 bases matching TRBD2. V shed 7 bases and J 8 bases; nucleotides not matched to a gene: 10. This CDR3 contains 14 residues. Germline values: CDR1 MNHEY, CDR2 SMNVEV (reference sequence). The CDR3 DNA sequence: TGTGCCAGCATGATAAGCGGGGGTGTCGATGAGCAGTTCTTC. It specifies CASMISGGVDEQFF.

This clonotype has at least ten counts. The chain uses TRBV29-1 and TRBJ2-5, with 7 bases matching TRBD1. The V and J ends lost 1 base and 4 bases, in that order; junction bases with no gene match: 3. The V gene's germline CDR1 is SQVTM and CDR2 ANQGSEA. CDR3 length: 13 amino acids. CDR3 nucleotide sequence: TGCAGCGTTGAAGTTAGGGGGCGAGAGACCCAGTACTTC. It specifies CSVEVRGRETQYF.

This clonotype was counted at least ten times. This chain joins TRBV9 and TRBJ2-3; no firm D call. The V end lost 1 base, the J end lost 4 bases, and 13 bases lay between the germline ends. This CDR3 is built from 15 residues. Germline values: CDR1 SGDLS, CDR2 YYNGEE. CDR3 coding DNA: TGTGCCAGCAGCGTATCAGCATTTGGGCCAGATACGCAGTATTTT. Its translation is CASSVSAFGPDTQYF.